A selection of T cell receptor beta chains follows, all from one sample in a study of shared clonotypes between healthy human individuals. TCRdb's copy holds only in-frame clones and misses some; the assay was immunoSEQ multiplex PCR. The sample has about 470,000 clones, roughly 83% seen once; the top ten hold 13%. Sequences were obtained from PBMCs. Every receptor here comes from a middle-aged woman in good health. Some clones in this sample may be carry-over from other donors' samples. Both conserved end residues are part of each CDR3. Each record gives: V gene, clone size, J gene, D gene, CDR3 DNA, CDR3 protein. The D gene is left open where the match is weak. Clone size is shown for a subset of rows, as once, few, many or a class of expanded clone.

v_call: TRBV9; clone_size: -; j_call: TRBJ2-1; d_call: -; cdr3_nt: TGTGCCAGCAGCGTATCCTGGCGGGGAAATGAGCAGTTCTTC; cdr3_aa: CASSVSWRGNEQFF
v_call: TRBV7-6; clone_size: -; j_call: TRBJ1-1; d_call: -; cdr3_nt: TGTGCCAGCAGCTTATGGGGGCGGGGGGCGCTTGGTGAAGCTTTCTTT; cdr3_aa: CASSLWGRGALGEAFF
v_call: TRBV6-1; clone_size: -; j_call: TRBJ2-3; d_call: TRBD1; cdr3_nt: TGTGCCAGCAGTCGACAGGGGGCAGTAGCAGATACGCAGTATTTT; cdr3_aa: CASSRQGAVADTQYF
v_call: TRBV6-5; clone_size: -; j_call: TRBJ2-3; d_call: TRBD2; cdr3_nt: TGTGCCAGCAGTTACGGCGGTGGACTAGTTACAGATACGCAGTATTTT; cdr3_aa: CASSYGGGLVTDTQYF
v_call: TRBV4-1; clone_size: -; j_call: TRBJ2-5; d_call: -; cdr3_nt: TGCGCCAGCAGCGCCGTAGCGAGGGGCCAAGAGACCCAGTACTTC; cdr3_aa: CASSAVARGQETQYF
v_call: TRBV4-3; clone_size: -; j_call: TRBJ1-1; d_call: -; cdr3_nt: TGCGCCAGCAGCCATACCGACAGAGACCTCACTGAAGCTTTCTTT; cdr3_aa: CASSHTDRDLTEAFF
v_call: TRBV30; clone_size: -; j_call: TRBJ1-2; d_call: -; cdr3_nt: TGTGCCTGGAGTGTATTAACAAACTATGGCTACACCTTC; cdr3_aa: CAWSVLTNYGYTF
v_call: TRBV4-1; clone_size: -; j_call: TRBJ2-1; d_call: TRBD1; cdr3_nt: TGCGCCAGCAGCCAAGAAGGGACAGGGGGAGCGTGGAATGAGCAGTTCTTC; cdr3_aa: CASSQEGTGGAWNEQFF
v_call: TRBV28; clone_size: -; j_call: TRBJ2-7; d_call: TRBD1; cdr3_nt: TGTGCCAGCAGACCAGGACAGGGGGGATTCTACGAGCAGTACTTC; cdr3_aa: CASRPGQGGFYEQYF
v_call: TRBV18; clone_size: -; j_call: TRBJ1-1; d_call: TRBD1; cdr3_nt: TGTGCCAGCTCACCTACAGGGGGCAGGATCACTGAAGCTTTCTTT; cdr3_aa: CASSPTGGRITEAFF
v_call: TRBV2; clone_size: -; j_call: TRBJ2-5; d_call: -; cdr3_nt: TGTGCCAGCGGTGTTGAGGGCGTAGAGACCCAGTACTTC; cdr3_aa: CASGVEGVETQYF
v_call: TRBV5-1; clone_size: -; j_call: TRBJ1-2; d_call: TRBD1; cdr3_nt: TGCGCCAGCAGCCCCGGGACAGGGGTTGGCTATGGCTACACCTTC; cdr3_aa: CASSPGTGVGYGYTF
v_call: TRBV29-1; clone_size: -; j_call: TRBJ2-7; d_call: -; cdr3_nt: TGCAGCGTTCTGGTTCTCGAGCAGTACTTC; cdr3_aa: CSVLVLEQYF
v_call: TRBV6-4; clone_size: -; j_call: TRBJ2-3; d_call: -; cdr3_nt: TGTGCCAGCAGTGACTCGAGGGGTCAGGGGACAGATACGCAGTATTTT; cdr3_aa: CASSDSRGQGTDTQYF
v_call: TRBV27; clone_size: few; j_call: TRBJ1-2; d_call: -; cdr3_nt: TGTGCCAGCAGTACTCACAGGGTCTCGGCTAACTATGGCTACACCTTC; cdr3_aa: CASSTHRVSANYGYTF
v_call: TRBV5-1; clone_size: -; j_call: TRBJ2-7; d_call: TRBD1; cdr3_nt: TGCGCCAGCAGCTTGGGGCAGGGGGAGAGCTACGAGCAGTACTTC; cdr3_aa: CASSLGQGESYEQYF
v_call: TRBV10-2; clone_size: -; j_call: TRBJ1-5; d_call: -; cdr3_nt: TGCGCCAGCAGTGACGGGGGTGGGCGTCAGCCCCAGCATTTT; cdr3_aa: CASSDGGGRQPQHF
v_call: TRBV5-4; clone_size: -; j_call: TRBJ2-5; d_call: TRBD1; cdr3_nt: TGTGCCAGCAGCTCGGGACAGCTACAAGAGACCCAGTACTTC; cdr3_aa: CASSSGQLQETQYF
v_call: TRBV28; clone_size: -; j_call: TRBJ1-2; d_call: -; cdr3_nt: TGTGCCAGCAGTCCCTGGAGGGATAGCTATGGCTACACCTTC; cdr3_aa: CASSPWRDSYGYTF
v_call: TRBV6-5; clone_size: once; j_call: TRBJ1-6; d_call: -; cdr3_nt: TGTGCCAGCAGTCCAGGAGGGGAGAATTCACCCCTCCACTTT; cdr3_aa: CASSPGGENSPLHF
v_call: TRBV11-3; clone_size: -; j_call: TRBJ2-2; d_call: TRBD1; cdr3_nt: TGTGCCAGCAGCTTAAGTGGGGCAGGGGGCCGTTACACCGGGGAGCTGTTTTTT; cdr3_aa: CASSLSGAGGRYTGELFF
v_call: TRBV4-3; clone_size: -; j_call: TRBJ2-1; d_call: -; cdr3_nt: TGCGCCAGCAGCCAAGACCTGGGTAACTCCTACAATGAGCAGTTCTTC; cdr3_aa: CASSQDLGNSYNEQFF
v_call: TRBV6-6; clone_size: few; j_call: TRBJ2-3; d_call: -; cdr3_nt: TGTGCCAGCAGTCCCCCGGGAGCCACAGATACGCAGTATTTT; cdr3_aa: CASSPPGATDTQYF
v_call: TRBV19; clone_size: -; j_call: TRBJ2-7; d_call: -; cdr3_nt: TGTGCCAGTAGTCATCCGGGGGAGAAAGAGCAGTACTTC; cdr3_aa: CASSHPGEKEQYF
v_call: TRBV18; clone_size: -; j_call: TRBJ1-1; d_call: -; cdr3_nt: TGTGCCAGCTCACCACCCTCTCGAACAGAAGAAGCTTTCTTT; cdr3_aa: CASSPPSRTEEAFF
v_call: TRBV6-1; clone_size: many; j_call: TRBJ2-5; d_call: TRBD1; cdr3_nt: TGTGCCAGCAGTGAAGTTGAGGGGACAGGGGTAGAGACCCAGTACTTC; cdr3_aa: CASSEVEGTGVETQYF
v_call: TRBV5-4; clone_size: -; j_call: TRBJ1-2; d_call: TRBD1; cdr3_nt: TGTGCCAGCAGCCTATGGGGGACAGGGGATTCCTATGGCTACACCTTC; cdr3_aa: CASSLWGTGDSYGYTF
v_call: TRBV6-5; clone_size: once; j_call: TRBJ2-3; d_call: -; cdr3_nt: TGTGCCAGCAGTTACCGGAGGGGTAGGGTTGATACGCAGTATTTT; cdr3_aa: CASSYRRGRVDTQYF
v_call: TRBV28; clone_size: -; j_call: TRBJ2-1; d_call: TRBD2; cdr3_nt: TGTGCCAGCAGTTTTAGAGCGGGACTAGCTGATGAGCAGTTCTTC; cdr3_aa: CASSFRAGLADEQFF
v_call: TRBV5-6; clone_size: -; j_call: TRBJ2-6; d_call: -; cdr3_nt: TGTGCCAGCAGCTTGGGACGGTCTGGGGCCAACGTCCTGACTTTC; cdr3_aa: CASSLGRSGANVLTF
v_call: TRBV28; clone_size: -; j_call: TRBJ1-5; d_call: -; cdr3_nt: TGTGCCAGCACCCTGGGGCAGGGTTGGCAGCCCCAGCATTTT; cdr3_aa: CASTLGQGWQPQHF
v_call: TRBV15; clone_size: -; j_call: TRBJ2-3; d_call: TRBD2; cdr3_nt: TGTGCCACCAGCAGAGGGGCAGCGGGGCTCACAGATACGCAGTATTTT; cdr3_aa: CATSRGAAGLTDTQYF
v_call: TRBV25-1; clone_size: -; j_call: TRBJ2-1; d_call: -; cdr3_nt: TGTGCCAGCAGTGTTCCCCTTTACAATGAGCAGTTCTTC; cdr3_aa: CASSVPLYNEQFF
v_call: TRBV5-8; clone_size: -; j_call: TRBJ1-3; d_call: -; cdr3_nt: TGTGCCAGCAGCTTGGGATTCGGGGCCTCTGGAAACACCATATATTTT; cdr3_aa: CASSLGFGASGNTIYF
v_call: TRBV7-8; clone_size: -; j_call: TRBJ2-7; d_call: TRBD1; cdr3_nt: TGTGCCAGCAGCTACCGGACAGGGGGATCCTACGAGCAGTACTTC; cdr3_aa: CASSYRTGGSYEQYF
v_call: TRBV5-8; clone_size: -; j_call: TRBJ1-5; d_call: -; cdr3_nt: TGTGCCAGCATCCAGAGGGGCGGCAGCAATCAGCCCCAGCATTTT; cdr3_aa: CASIQRGGSNQPQHF
v_call: TRBV9; clone_size: once; j_call: TRBJ2-6; d_call: -; cdr3_nt: TGTGCCAGCAGCGGAGGTATACTAGCCCACTCTGGGGCCAACGTCCTGACTTTC; cdr3_aa: CASSGGILAHSGANVLTF
v_call: TRBV19; clone_size: -; j_call: TRBJ2-3; d_call: -; cdr3_nt: TGTGCCAGTAGTCCCAGGACATCCCAAAGGATCTCTGTCACGCAGTATTTT; cdr3_aa: CASSPRTSQRISVTQYF
v_call: TRBV7-8; clone_size: -; j_call: TRBJ2-1; d_call: -; cdr3_nt: TGTGCCAGCAGCCCACAAACTAGCATGGGGTACAATGAGCAGTTCTTC; cdr3_aa: CASSPQTSMGYNEQFF
v_call: TRBV7-9; clone_size: -; j_call: TRBJ2-3; d_call: -; cdr3_nt: TGTGCCACCTCCCCTGCCCCCGCAGCAGATACGCAGTATTTT; cdr3_aa: CATSPAPAADTQYF
v_call: TRBV30; clone_size: -; j_call: TRBJ1-2; d_call: -; cdr3_nt: TGTGCCTGGAGTTGGCTCCATGGCTACACCTTC; cdr3_aa: CAWSWLHGYTF
v_call: TRBV11-3; clone_size: -; j_call: TRBJ2-3; d_call: TRBD2; cdr3_nt: TGTGCCAGCAGTCCCGGGACTAGCGGGAGTGATACGCAGTATTTT; cdr3_aa: CASSPGTSGSDTQYF
v_call: TRBV5-1; clone_size: -; j_call: TRBJ2-1; d_call: -; cdr3_nt: TGCGCCAGCAGCCCACTGACTGCTACGGGCGGGTTCTTC; cdr3_aa: CASSPLTATGGFF
v_call: TRBV7-2; clone_size: -; j_call: TRBJ2-4; d_call: TRBD1; cdr3_nt: TGTGCCAGCAGCTCGACAGGGAGCAACATTCAGTACTTC; cdr3_aa: CASSSTGSNIQYF
v_call: TRBV2; clone_size: -; j_call: TRBJ2-7; d_call: TRBD2; cdr3_nt: TGTGCCAGCAGGACCAACCCGGGGGGCGAGCAGTACTTC; cdr3_aa: CASRTNPGGEQYF
v_call: TRBV10-3; clone_size: -; j_call: TRBJ1-1; d_call: -; cdr3_nt: TGTGCCATCAGTGAGTCTAAAACAGGGAGTTGGTCTGAAGCTTTCTTT; cdr3_aa: CAISESKTGSWSEAFF
v_call: TRBV6-6; clone_size: -; j_call: TRBJ2-1; d_call: TRBD2; cdr3_nt: TGTGCCACGTCGCGGGGGGCCTACAATGAGCAGTTCTTC; cdr3_aa: CATSRGAYNEQFF
v_call: TRBV19; clone_size: -; j_call: TRBJ2-2; d_call: -; cdr3_nt: TGTGCCAGTATCGCAGGGGGGATCGGGGAGCTGTTTTTT; cdr3_aa: CASIAGGIGELFF
v_call: TRBV7-8; clone_size: -; j_call: TRBJ2-5; d_call: TRBD1; cdr3_nt: TGTGCCAGCAGCTTTCAGACCGGGACAGGGGGCGGACTGAGGGAGACCCAGTACTTC; cdr3_aa: CASSFQTGTGGGLRETQYF
v_call: TRBV7-3; clone_size: -; j_call: TRBJ2-4; d_call: -; cdr3_nt: TGTGCCAGCAGCCTGGGGACCTTCCCCCCTTTAGACAAAAACATTCAGTACTTC; cdr3_aa: CASSLGTFPPLDKNIQYF
v_call: TRBV6-1; clone_size: -; j_call: TRBJ2-7; d_call: TRBD1; cdr3_nt: TGTGCCGCAAATAACCCTCCGGGACAGACATACGAGCAGTACTTC; cdr3_aa: CAANNPPGQTYEQYF
v_call: TRBV5-1; clone_size: -; j_call: TRBJ1-2; d_call: -; cdr3_nt: TGCGCCAGCAGACCATTTTCCGGGACGGACTATGGCTACACCTTC; cdr3_aa: CASRPFSGTDYGYTF
v_call: TRBV27; clone_size: -; j_call: TRBJ1-5; d_call: -; cdr3_nt: TGTGCCAGCAGTCCCAAGGGTCATCAGCCCCAGCATTTT; cdr3_aa: CASSPKGHQPQHF
v_call: TRBV4-3; clone_size: -; j_call: TRBJ2-3; d_call: -; cdr3_nt: TGCGCCAGCAGCCAAGGGCTCACAGATACGCAGTATTTT; cdr3_aa: CASSQGLTDTQYF
v_call: TRBV27; clone_size: -; j_call: TRBJ2-3; d_call: -; cdr3_nt: TGTGCCAGCAGTTTGACTAGAATTAACACAGATACGCAGTATTTT; cdr3_aa: CASSLTRINTDTQYF